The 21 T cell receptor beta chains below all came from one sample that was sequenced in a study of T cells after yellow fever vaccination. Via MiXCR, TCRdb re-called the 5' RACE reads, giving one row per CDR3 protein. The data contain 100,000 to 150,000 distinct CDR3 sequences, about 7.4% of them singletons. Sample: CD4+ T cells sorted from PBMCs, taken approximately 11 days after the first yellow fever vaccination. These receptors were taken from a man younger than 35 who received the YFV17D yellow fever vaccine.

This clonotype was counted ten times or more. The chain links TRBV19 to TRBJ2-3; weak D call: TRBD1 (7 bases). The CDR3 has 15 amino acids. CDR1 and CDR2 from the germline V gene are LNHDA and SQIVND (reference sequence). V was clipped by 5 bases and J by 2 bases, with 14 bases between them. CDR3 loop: CASSRQGGTTDTQYF. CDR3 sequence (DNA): TGTGCCAGTAGTCGGCAGGGGGGTACCACAGATACGCAGTATTTT.

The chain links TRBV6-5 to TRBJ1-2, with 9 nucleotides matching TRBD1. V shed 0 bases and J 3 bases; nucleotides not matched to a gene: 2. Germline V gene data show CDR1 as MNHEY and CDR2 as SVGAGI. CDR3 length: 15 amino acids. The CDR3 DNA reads TGTGCCAGCAGTTACTCGACAGGGGGAGACTATGGCTACACCTTC. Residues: CASSYSTGGDYGYTF.

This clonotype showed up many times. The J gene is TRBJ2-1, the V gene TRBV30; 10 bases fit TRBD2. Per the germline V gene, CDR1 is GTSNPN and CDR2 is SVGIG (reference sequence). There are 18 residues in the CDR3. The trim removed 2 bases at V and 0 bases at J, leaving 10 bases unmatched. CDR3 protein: CAWSRASGGPSSYNEQFF. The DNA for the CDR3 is TGTGCCTGGAGTAGGGCTAGCGGGGGCCCCAGCTCCTACAATGAGCAGTTCTTC.

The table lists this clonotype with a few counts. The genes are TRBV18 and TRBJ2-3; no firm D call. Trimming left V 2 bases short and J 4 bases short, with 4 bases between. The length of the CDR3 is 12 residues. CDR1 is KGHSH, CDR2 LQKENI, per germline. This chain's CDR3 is CASSPVPDTQYF. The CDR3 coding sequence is TGTGCCAGCTCACCAGTCCCAGATACGCAGTATTTT.

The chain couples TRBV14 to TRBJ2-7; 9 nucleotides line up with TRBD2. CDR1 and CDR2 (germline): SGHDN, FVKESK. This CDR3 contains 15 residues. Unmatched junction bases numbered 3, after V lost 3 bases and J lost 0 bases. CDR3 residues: CASSQEAGGSYEQYV. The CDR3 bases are TGTGCCAGCAGCCAGGAAGCGGGGGGCTCCTACGAGCAGTACGTC.

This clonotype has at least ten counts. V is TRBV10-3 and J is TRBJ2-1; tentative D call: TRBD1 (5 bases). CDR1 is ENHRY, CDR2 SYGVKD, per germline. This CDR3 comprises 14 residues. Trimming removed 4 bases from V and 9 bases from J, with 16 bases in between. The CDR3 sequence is CAISGGNLRVEQFF. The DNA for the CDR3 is TGTGCCATCAGTGGGGGCAATCTTAGGGTTGAGCAGTTCTTC.

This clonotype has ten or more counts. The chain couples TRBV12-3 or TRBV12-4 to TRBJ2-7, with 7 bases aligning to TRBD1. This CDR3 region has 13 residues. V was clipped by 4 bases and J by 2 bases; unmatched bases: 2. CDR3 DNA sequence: TGTGCCAGCAGTTCTCAGGGGGCCTACGAGCAGTACTTC. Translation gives CASSSQGAYEQYF.

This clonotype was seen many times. CDR3 protein: CASSHRAPNPETQYF. The CDR3, as DNA: TGTGCCAGCAGTCACCGGGCCCCTAATCCGGAGACCCAGTACTTC. V is TRBV6-5 and J is TRBJ2-5, with unresolved D. Trimming took off 5 bases at V and 5 bases at J, with 18 bases between the two ends. The CDR3 runs 15 residues. Germline V gene lookup returns CDR1 MNHEY and CDR2 SVGAGI.

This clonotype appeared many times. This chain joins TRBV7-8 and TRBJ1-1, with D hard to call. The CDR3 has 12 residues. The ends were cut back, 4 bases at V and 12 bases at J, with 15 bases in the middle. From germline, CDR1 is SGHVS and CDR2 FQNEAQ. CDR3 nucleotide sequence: TGTGCCAGCAGCTCACCTCGGAGCAGCACTTTCTTT. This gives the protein CASSSPRSSTFF. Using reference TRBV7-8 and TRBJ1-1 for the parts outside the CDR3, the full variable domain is GAGVSQSPRYKVAKRGQDVALRCDPISGHVSLFWYQQALGQGPEFLTYFQNEAQLDKSGLPSDRFFAERPEGSVSTLKIQRTQQEDSAVYLCASSSPRSSTFFGQGTRLTVV.

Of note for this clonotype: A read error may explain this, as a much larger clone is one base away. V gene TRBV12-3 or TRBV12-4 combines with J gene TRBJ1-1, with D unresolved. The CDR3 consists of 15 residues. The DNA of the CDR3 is TGTTCCAGCCGCCTTGCCGATAGTTCGAACACTGAAGCTTTCTTT. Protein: CSSRLADSSNTEAFF.

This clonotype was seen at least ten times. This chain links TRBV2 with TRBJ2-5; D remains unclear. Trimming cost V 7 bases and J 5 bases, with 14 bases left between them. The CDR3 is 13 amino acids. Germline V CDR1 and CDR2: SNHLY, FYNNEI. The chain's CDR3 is CASTPEVGETQYF. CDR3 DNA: TGTGCCAGCACTCCAGAAGTCGGGGAGACCCAGTACTTC.

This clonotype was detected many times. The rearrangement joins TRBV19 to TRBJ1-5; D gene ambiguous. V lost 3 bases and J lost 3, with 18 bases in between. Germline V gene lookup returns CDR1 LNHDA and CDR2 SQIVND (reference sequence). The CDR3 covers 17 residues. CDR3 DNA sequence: TGTGCCAGTAGTATCAGAAACGTCGGGGTGATCAATCAGCCCCAGCATTTT. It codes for CASSIRNVGVINQPQHF.

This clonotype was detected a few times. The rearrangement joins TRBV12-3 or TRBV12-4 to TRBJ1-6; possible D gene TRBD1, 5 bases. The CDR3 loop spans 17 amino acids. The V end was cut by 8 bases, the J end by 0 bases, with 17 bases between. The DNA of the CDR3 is TGTGCCAGCCTACCCGGCGTGGGGCACTCCTATAATTCACCCCTCCACTTT. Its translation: CASLPGVGHSYNSPLHF.

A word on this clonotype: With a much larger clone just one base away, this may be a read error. As DNA, the CDR3 is TGTGCCAGCAGCTTAGCGCATACAGGGGAGGGCAGTCAGCCCCAGCATTTT. This gives the protein CASSLAHTGEGSQPQHF. The chain links TRBV7-8 to TRBJ1-5; 7 positions agree with TRBD1. The length of the CDR3 is 17 residues. The V gene end was trimmed by 0 bases and the J gene end by 6 bases; junction bases not matched to a gene: 11. The V gene's germline CDR1 is SGHVS and CDR2 FQNEAQ.

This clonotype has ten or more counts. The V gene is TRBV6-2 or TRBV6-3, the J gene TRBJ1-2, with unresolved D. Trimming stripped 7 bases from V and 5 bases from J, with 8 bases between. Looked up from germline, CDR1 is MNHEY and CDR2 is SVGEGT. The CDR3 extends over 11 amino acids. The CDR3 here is CASMRNYGYTF. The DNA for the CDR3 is TGTGCCAGCATGAGAAATTATGGCTACACCTTC.

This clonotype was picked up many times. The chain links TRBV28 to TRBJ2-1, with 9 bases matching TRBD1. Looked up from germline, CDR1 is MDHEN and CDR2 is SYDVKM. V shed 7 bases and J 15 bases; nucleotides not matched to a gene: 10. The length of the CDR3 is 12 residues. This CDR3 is CASTGPGQGPFF. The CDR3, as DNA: TGTGCCAGCACGGGGCCGGGACAGGGTCCGTTCTTC.

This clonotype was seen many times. In DNA form, the CDR3 reads TGCGCCAGCAGCTTAGCGGGGATGAACACTGAAGCTTTCTTT. Protein sequence: CASSLAGMNTEAFF. The chain combines TRBV5-1 with TRBJ1-1; no reliable D call. Germline CDR1 and CDR2: SGHRS and YFSETQ. This CDR3 spans 14 amino acids. V lost 2 bases, J lost 0 bases, and 8 bases lay in between.

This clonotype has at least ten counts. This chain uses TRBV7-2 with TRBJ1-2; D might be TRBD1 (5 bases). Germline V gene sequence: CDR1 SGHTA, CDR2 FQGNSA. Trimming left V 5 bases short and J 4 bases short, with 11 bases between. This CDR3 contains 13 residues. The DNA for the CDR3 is TGTGCCAGCAGCACCGGGACGGGCTATGGCTACACCTTC. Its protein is CASSTGTGYGYTF.

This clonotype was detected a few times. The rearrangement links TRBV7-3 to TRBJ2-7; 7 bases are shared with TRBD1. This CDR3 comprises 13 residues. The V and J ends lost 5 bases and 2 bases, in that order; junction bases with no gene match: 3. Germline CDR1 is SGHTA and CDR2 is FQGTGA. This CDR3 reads CASSRDRPYEQYF. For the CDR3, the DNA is TGTGCCAGCAGCCGGGACAGACCCTACGAGCAGTACTTC.

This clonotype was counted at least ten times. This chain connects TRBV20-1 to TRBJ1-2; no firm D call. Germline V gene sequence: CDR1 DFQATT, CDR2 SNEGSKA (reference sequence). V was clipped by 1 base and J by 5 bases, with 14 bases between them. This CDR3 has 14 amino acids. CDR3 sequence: CSARVSRRFYGYTF. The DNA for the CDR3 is TGCAGTGCTAGAGTGAGTAGAAGATTTTATGGCTACACCTTC.

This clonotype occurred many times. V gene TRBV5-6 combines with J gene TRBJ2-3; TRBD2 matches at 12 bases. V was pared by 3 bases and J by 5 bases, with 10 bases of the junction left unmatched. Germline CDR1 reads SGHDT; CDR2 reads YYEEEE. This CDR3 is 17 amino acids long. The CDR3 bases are TGTGCCAGCAGCTGGGTACTAGCGGGGGGACCCCGAGATACGCAGTATTTT. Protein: CASSWVLAGGPRDTQYF.